Here is one T cell receptor beta chain with its context. Antigen specificity is unknown. These data originate in a study of vaccination and CD4 T cells after COVID-19. Study information: The peptides that stimulated the cells were overlapping spike peptides from SARS-CoV-2, HCoV-NL63, HCoV-OC43 and HCoV-229E.

Sequencing of cultured CD4+ T cell DNA used the Oncomine TCR Beta short-read assay. Genomic DNA was extracted from cultured CD4+ T cells. In TCRdb, the PCR reads were re-called with MiXCR into one record per CDR3 protein. The sample carries several thousand distinct CDR3 sequences, under 60% recorded once. The germline V gene encodes CDR1 SGHVS and CDR2 FQNEAQ. With V trimmed by 3 bases and J by 7 bases, 5 bases remained unmatched. The length of the CDR3 is 13 residues. Documented treatment: approximately 10-day PBMC culture with coronavirus spike peptide pools or control peptides (ViraFEST assay). Using peptide pools, antigen-specific T cells were expanded in ViraFEST before TCRs were sequenced.

This clonotype was obtained from a human donor who had recovered from COVID-19. The chain carries TRBV7-8 and TRBJ1-1, with 7 bases matching TRBD1. The specimen sequenced was CD4+ T cells from blood, cultured in vitro. This CDR3 is CASSLGQRGEAFF. The DNA for the CDR3 is TGTGCCAGCAGCTTGGGACAGAGAGGTGAAGCTTTCTTT.